A selection of T cell receptor beta chains follows, all from one sample in a study of technical replicates of blood from a few donors. Only in-frame clones appear in the TCRdb table, and some are missing; sequencing was by immunoSEQ multiplex PCR. The sample records roughly 14,000 clones, 80% to 90% being singletons. The material sequenced was PBMCs. The receptors derive from a human donor in good health. CDR3s include the opening cysteine and the closing phenylalanine or tryptophan. The D gene is left open where the match is weak. A row's size may be missing; if present it is once, few, many or a size class.

clone_size: NA
v_call: TRBV6-1
j_call: TRBJ2-4
d_call: TRBD2
cdr3_length: 20
cdr3_aa: CASSEERSGRVSLAKNIQYF
cdr3_nt: TGTGCCAGCAGTGAAGAAAGAAGCGGGAGGGTGAGCTTAGCCAAAAACATTCAGTACTTC

clone_size: NA
v_call: TRBV11-2
j_call: TRBJ2-1
d_call: NA
cdr3_length: 13
cdr3_aa: CASSLEFIQGQFF
cdr3_nt: TGTGCCAGCAGCTTAGAGTTTATCCAGGGGCAGTTCTTC

clone_size: NA
v_call: TRBV28
j_call: TRBJ1-2
d_call: NA
cdr3_length: 13
cdr3_aa: CASSLRENYGYTF
cdr3_nt: TGTGCCAGCAGTTTACGGGAAAACTATGGCTACACCTTC

clone_size: few
v_call: TRBV27
j_call: TRBJ2-5
d_call: TRBD1
cdr3_length: 15
cdr3_aa: CASSPYTGGLETQYF
cdr3_nt: TGTGCCAGCAGTCCGTACACAGGGGGCCTGGAGACCCAGTACTTC

clone_size: NA
v_call: TRBV19
j_call: TRBJ2-4
d_call: NA
cdr3_length: 8
cdr3_aa: CASSISDF
cdr3_nt: TGTGCCAGTAGTATCTCGGACTTC

clone_size: NA
v_call: TRBV11-2
j_call: TRBJ2-5
d_call: NA
cdr3_length: 18
cdr3_aa: CASRYPPGNGRYQETQYF
cdr3_nt: TGTGCCAGCAGGTACCCCCCGGGAAATGGACGGTACCAAGAGACCCAGTACTTC

clone_size: NA
v_call: TRBV18
j_call: TRBJ1-1
d_call: NA
cdr3_length: 13
cdr3_aa: CASTYRETGEAFF
cdr3_nt: TGTGCCAGCACGTACAGGGAGACGGGTGAAGCTTTCTTT

clone_size: NA
v_call: TRBV5-4
j_call: TRBJ2-4
d_call: TRBD2
cdr3_length: 15
cdr3_aa: CASSGRGEAKNIQYF
cdr3_nt: TGTGCCAGCAGCGGGAGGGGCGAAGCCAAAAACATTCAGTACTTC

clone_size: NA
v_call: TRBV2
j_call: TRBJ2-5
d_call: TRBD1
cdr3_length: 14
cdr3_aa: CASSPTGVVETQYF
cdr3_nt: TGTGCCAGCAGCCCGACAGGGGTGGTAGAGACCCAGTACTTC

clone_size: NA
v_call: TRBV4-1
j_call: TRBJ2-3
d_call: NA
cdr3_length: 13
cdr3_aa: CASGWVATDTQYF
cdr3_nt: TGCGCCAGCGGGTGGGTAGCAACAGATACGCAGTATTTT

clone_size: NA
v_call: TRBV19
j_call: TRBJ1-4
d_call: TRBD1
cdr3_length: 15
cdr3_aa: CASSITGQSGEKLFF
cdr3_nt: TGTGCCAGTAGTATAACGGGACAGTCGGGCGAAAAACTGTTTTTT

clone_size: NA
v_call: TRBV30
j_call: TRBJ2-6
d_call: TRBD2
cdr3_length: 18
cdr3_aa: CAWRGQGSGRAGANVLTF
cdr3_nt: TGTGCCTGGAGGGGGCAGGGTAGCGGGAGGGCTGGGGCCAACGTCCTGACTTTC

clone_size: NA
v_call: TRBV5-1
j_call: TRBJ2-7
d_call: NA
cdr3_length: 15
cdr3_aa: CASSWLAAFSYEQYF
cdr3_nt: TGCGCCAGCAGCTGGTTAGCGGCCTTCTCCTACGAGCAGTACTTC

clone_size: NA
v_call: TRBV27
j_call: TRBJ2-7
d_call: NA
cdr3_length: 15
cdr3_aa: CASSPRQLTPYEQYF
cdr3_nt: TGTGCCAGCAGTCCCCGACAGTTGACCCCCTACGAGCAGTACTTC

clone_size: NA
v_call: TRBV6-6
j_call: TRBJ1-3
d_call: NA
cdr3_length: 16
cdr3_aa: CASSRSGTGAGNTIYF
cdr3_nt: TGTGCCAGCAGTAGATCCGGGACGGGAGCCGGAAACACCATATATTTT

clone_size: NA
v_call: TRBV7-8
j_call: TRBJ2-7
d_call: TRBD2
cdr3_length: 15
cdr3_aa: CASSITSGGTPEQYF
cdr3_nt: TGTGCCAGCAGCATTACTAGCGGGGGCACCCCCGAGCAGTACTTC

clone_size: NA
v_call: TRBV9
j_call: TRBJ1-4
d_call: TRBD1
cdr3_length: 15
cdr3_aa: CASSLRQGTNEKLFF
cdr3_nt: TGTGCCAGCAGCTTGCGACAGGGCACTAATGAAAAACTGTTTTTT

clone_size: NA
v_call: TRBV10-3
j_call: TRBJ2-7
d_call: TRBD1
cdr3_length: 14
cdr3_aa: CAIEAGTGTYEQYF
cdr3_nt: TGTGCCATTGAAGCCGGGACAGGGACCTACGAGCAGTACTTC

clone_size: few
v_call: TRBV19
j_call: TRBJ1-1
d_call: NA
cdr3_length: 13
cdr3_aa: CASRAAMNTEAFF
cdr3_nt: TGTGCCAGTAGAGCGGCCATGAACACTGAAGCTTTCTTT

clone_size: NA
v_call: TRBV6-1
j_call: TRBJ2-5
d_call: NA
cdr3_length: 13
cdr3_aa: CASSEAQGETQYF
cdr3_nt: TGTGCCAGCAGTGAAGCGCAGGGAGAGACCCAGTACTTC

clone_size: NA
v_call: TRBV29-1
j_call: TRBJ2-5
d_call: TRBD2
cdr3_length: 15
cdr3_aa: CSAEGTSGIQETQYF
cdr3_nt: TGCAGCGCGGAGGGGACTAGCGGGATACAGGAGACCCAGTACTTC

clone_size: NA
v_call: TRBV7-3
j_call: TRBJ1-1
d_call: TRBD1
cdr3_length: 14
cdr3_aa: CASSPGGLATEAFF
cdr3_nt: TGTGCCAGCAGCCCAGGGGGCCTTGCGACTGAAGCTTTCTTT

clone_size: once
v_call: TRBV29-1
j_call: TRBJ1-1
d_call: TRBD1
cdr3_length: 16
cdr3_aa: CSAGGGTGGSGTEAFF
cdr3_nt: TGCAGCGCGGGGGGCGGGACAGGGGGGTCGGGAACTGAAGCTTTCTTT

clone_size: NA
v_call: TRBV27
j_call: TRBJ1-1
d_call: NA
cdr3_length: 14
cdr3_aa: CASSPGQPNTEAFF
cdr3_nt: TGTGCCAGCAGCCCAGGACAGCCAAACACTGAAGCTTTCTTT

clone_size: NA
v_call: TRBV19
j_call: TRBJ1-2
d_call: TRBD1
cdr3_length: 15
cdr3_aa: CATSPFPGTAYGYTF
cdr3_nt: TGTGCCACTTCCCCTTTTCCCGGGACAGCCTATGGCTACACCTTC

clone_size: NA
v_call: TRBV11-1
j_call: TRBJ2-1
d_call: TRBD2
cdr3_length: 16
cdr3_aa: CASSLEGAAGVNEQFF
cdr3_nt: TGTGCCAGCAGCTTAGAAGGGGCGGCGGGGGTAAATGAGCAGTTCTTC

clone_size: NA
v_call: TRBV11-2
j_call: TRBJ1-2
d_call: NA
cdr3_length: 13
cdr3_aa: CASSSQGTYGYTF
cdr3_nt: TGTGCCAGCAGCTCCCAGGGCACCTATGGCTACACCTTC

clone_size: NA
v_call: TRBV7-9
j_call: TRBJ2-3
d_call: TRBD2
cdr3_length: 18
cdr3_aa: CASSLAPSGGIKTDTQYF
cdr3_nt: TGTGCCAGCAGCTTAGCCCCTAGCGGGGGGATAAAAACAGATACGCAGTATTTT

clone_size: NA
v_call: TRBV28
j_call: TRBJ1-5
d_call: NA
cdr3_length: 15
cdr3_aa: CASRWEGRSLGPQHF
cdr3_nt: TGTGCCAGCAGGTGGGAAGGGAGGTCCTTGGGGCCCCAGCATTTT

clone_size: NA
v_call: TRBV6-1
j_call: TRBJ2-4
d_call: NA
cdr3_length: 14
cdr3_aa: CATQTGVAKNIQYF
cdr3_nt: TGTGCCACCCAGACGGGGGTAGCCAAAAACATTCAGTACTTC

clone_size: NA
v_call: TRBV12-2
j_call: TRBJ2-4
d_call: NA
cdr3_length: 18
cdr3_aa: CASRLEQGAVSSKNIQYF
cdr3_nt: TGTGCAAGTCGCTTAGAGCAGGGGGCGGTGTCTTCCAAAAACATTCAGTACTTC

clone_size: NA
v_call: TRBV18
j_call: TRBJ2-6
d_call: TRBD1
cdr3_length: 18
cdr3_aa: CASSAYRTGLAGANVLTF
cdr3_nt: TGTGCCAGCTCAGCTTATAGGACAGGGCTGGCTGGGGCCAACGTCCTGACTTTC

clone_size: NA
v_call: TRBV6-1
j_call: TRBJ2-1
d_call: TRBD1
cdr3_length: 13
cdr3_aa: CASSGRQGDEQFF
cdr3_nt: TGTGCCAGCAGTGGTAGACAGGGTGATGAGCAGTTCTTC

clone_size: NA
v_call: TRBV30
j_call: TRBJ2-3
d_call: NA
cdr3_length: 12
cdr3_aa: CAWSYREYTQYF
cdr3_nt: TGTGCCTGGAGTTACAGGGAATATACGCAGTATTTT

clone_size: NA
v_call: TRBV2
j_call: TRBJ2-1
d_call: NA
cdr3_length: 13
cdr3_aa: CASSRDLVNEQFF
cdr3_nt: TGTGCCAGTTCTCGGGATTTGGTTAATGAGCAGTTCTTC

clone_size: few
v_call: TRBV29-1
j_call: TRBJ1-5
d_call: NA
cdr3_length: 13
cdr3_aa: CSVQGHNNQPQHF
cdr3_nt: TGCAGCGTTCAGGGTCATAACAATCAGCCCCAGCATTTT

clone_size: NA
v_call: TRBV19
j_call: TRBJ2-7
d_call: NA
cdr3_length: 12
cdr3_aa: CASSIGQGLQYF
cdr3_nt: TGTGCCAGTAGTATAGGGCAGGGGCTGCAGTACTTC

clone_size: NA
v_call: TRBV4-1
j_call: TRBJ2-3
d_call: TRBD2
cdr3_length: 19
cdr3_aa: CASSHPGLAGGSEADTQYF
cdr3_nt: TGCGCCAGCAGCCACCCCGGACTAGCGGGAGGGAGTGAAGCAGATACGCAGTATTTT

clone_size: NA
v_call: TRBV19
j_call: TRBJ1-3
d_call: TRBD1
cdr3_length: 16
cdr3_aa: CASSLRDSLSGNTIYF
cdr3_nt: TGTGCCAGTAGTCTCCGGGACAGCTTATCTGGAAACACCATATATTTT

clone_size: NA
v_call: TRBV30
j_call: TRBJ2-7
d_call: TRBD2
cdr3_length: 14
cdr3_aa: CAWRGTSGSYEQYF
cdr3_nt: TGTGCCTGGAGGGGGACTAGCGGGTCCTACGAGCAGTACTTC

clone_size: NA
v_call: TRBV10-2
j_call: TRBJ2-7
d_call: TRBD2
cdr3_length: 15
cdr3_aa: CASSEPTSGTYEQYF
cdr3_nt: TGCGCCAGCAGTGAGCCGACTAGCGGAACCTACGAGCAGTACTTC

clone_size: NA
v_call: TRBV19
j_call: TRBJ1-1
d_call: NA
cdr3_length: 14
cdr3_aa: CASTIGRGLGEAFF
cdr3_nt: TGTGCCAGTACCATAGGTCGGGGGTTGGGTGAAGCTTTCTTT

clone_size: NA
v_call: TRBV30
j_call: TRBJ1-4
d_call: TRBD1
cdr3_length: 14
cdr3_aa: CAWSSGTGDEKLFF
cdr3_nt: TGTGCCTGGAGTTCCGGGACAGGGGACGAAAAACTGTTTTTT

clone_size: NA
v_call: TRBV4-2
j_call: TRBJ2-1
d_call: NA
cdr3_length: 14
cdr3_aa: CASSQHDTSFEQFF
cdr3_nt: TGTGCCAGCAGCCAACACGATACTAGCTTCGAGCAGTTCTTC

clone_size: NA
v_call: TRBV5-1
j_call: TRBJ2-1
d_call: TRBD1
cdr3_length: 14
cdr3_aa: CASSLGTGNNEQFF
cdr3_nt: TGCGCCAGCAGCTTGGGGACAGGTAATAATGAGCAGTTCTTC

clone_size: NA
v_call: TRBV11-2
j_call: TRBJ2-2
d_call: NA
cdr3_length: 16
cdr3_aa: CASSPRGDPNTGELFF
cdr3_nt: TGTGCCAGCAGCCCCCGCGGGGACCCGAACACCGGGGAGCTGTTTTTT

clone_size: NA
v_call: TRBV28
j_call: TRBJ1-1
d_call: TRBD1
cdr3_length: 16
cdr3_aa: CASSLWPGTENTEAFF
cdr3_nt: TGTGCCAGCAGTTTATGGCCCGGGACAGAGAACACTGAAGCTTTCTTT

clone_size: NA
v_call: TRBV5-1
j_call: TRBJ1-1
d_call: NA
cdr3_length: 16
cdr3_aa: CASSSSRGYTNTEAFF
cdr3_nt: TGCGCCAGCAGCTCCTCCAGGGGTTATACGAACACTGAAGCTTTCTTT

clone_size: NA
v_call: TRBV5-6
j_call: TRBJ2-5
d_call: NA
cdr3_length: 15
cdr3_aa: CASSLARTEKETQYF
cdr3_nt: TGTGCCAGCAGCTTGGCCCGGACAGAGAAAGAGACCCAGTACTTC

clone_size: NA
v_call: TRBV9
j_call: TRBJ2-2
d_call: TRBD2
cdr3_length: 16
cdr3_aa: CASSVGVGGLGGELFF
cdr3_nt: TGTGCCAGCAGCGTAGGCGTGGGAGGGCTCGGCGGGGAGCTGTTTTTT

clone_size: NA
v_call: TRBV6-4
j_call: TRBJ2-2
d_call: TRBD1
cdr3_length: 15
cdr3_aa: CASQKGQGDTGELFF
cdr3_nt: TGTGCCAGCCAAAAGGGACAGGGGGACACCGGGGAGCTGTTTTTT

clone_size: NA
v_call: TRBV9
j_call: TRBJ2-2
d_call: NA
cdr3_length: 15
cdr3_aa: CASSVASSWTGELFF
cdr3_nt: TGTGCCAGCAGCGTAGCTTCTAGCTGGACCGGGGAGCTGTTTTTT

clone_size: NA
v_call: TRBV28
j_call: TRBJ1-2
d_call: NA
cdr3_length: 13
cdr3_aa: CASSSTGNYGYTF
cdr3_nt: TGTGCCAGCAGTTCTACGGGGAACTATGGCTACACCTTC

clone_size: NA
v_call: TRBV10-2
j_call: TRBJ1-2
d_call: TRBD1
cdr3_length: 20
cdr3_aa: CASSPKSGTGFLGANYGYTF
cdr3_nt: TGCGCCAGCAGTCCGAAATCCGGGACAGGATTCTTGGGCGCTAACTATGGCTACACCTTC

clone_size: NA
v_call: TRBV19
j_call: TRBJ2-7
d_call: NA
cdr3_length: 16
cdr3_aa: CASSIRPTLVPYEQYF
cdr3_nt: TGTGCCAGTAGTATTAGACCGACCCTAGTCCCCTACGAGCAGTACTTC

clone_size: NA
v_call: TRBV11-3
j_call: TRBJ2-7
d_call: TRBD2
cdr3_length: 14
cdr3_aa: CASSPSGRGYEQYF
cdr3_nt: TGTGCCAGCAGCCCCAGCGGGAGGGGTTACGAGCAGTACTTC

clone_size: NA
v_call: TRBV28
j_call: TRBJ2-7
d_call: TRBD1
cdr3_length: 15
cdr3_aa: CASSPGTGTFHEQYF
cdr3_nt: TGTGCCAGCAGTCCCGGGACAGGCACGTTCCACGAGCAGTACTTC

clone_size: once
v_call: TRBV11-3
j_call: TRBJ2-1
d_call: TRBD2
cdr3_length: 17
cdr3_aa: CASSHRGLAGEQGEQFF
cdr3_nt: TGTGCCAGCAGCCATCGGGGACTAGCGGGAGAGCAGGGTGAGCAGTTCTTC

clone_size: NA
v_call: TRBV9
j_call: TRBJ2-1
d_call: NA
cdr3_length: 14
cdr3_aa: CASSVVRRGGEQFF
cdr3_nt: TGTGCCAGCAGCGTAGTAAGAAGGGGGGGTGAGCAGTTCTTC

clone_size: NA
v_call: TRBV18
j_call: TRBJ1-1
d_call: NA
cdr3_length: 12
cdr3_aa: CASSAKNTEAFF
cdr3_nt: TGTGCCAGCTCAGCGAAGAACACTGAAGCTTTCTTT